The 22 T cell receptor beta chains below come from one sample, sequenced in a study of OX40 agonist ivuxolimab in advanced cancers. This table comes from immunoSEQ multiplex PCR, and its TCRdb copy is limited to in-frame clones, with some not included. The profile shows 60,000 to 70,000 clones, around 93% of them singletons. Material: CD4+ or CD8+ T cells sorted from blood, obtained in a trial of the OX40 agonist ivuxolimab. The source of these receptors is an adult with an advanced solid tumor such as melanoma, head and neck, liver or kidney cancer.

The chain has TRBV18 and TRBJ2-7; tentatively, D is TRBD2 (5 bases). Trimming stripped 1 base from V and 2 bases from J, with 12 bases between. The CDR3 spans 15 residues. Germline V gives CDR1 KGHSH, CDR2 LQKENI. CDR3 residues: CASSPRASPAYEQYF. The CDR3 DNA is TGTGCCAGCTCACCACGGGCTAGCCCTGCCTACGAGCAGTACTTC.

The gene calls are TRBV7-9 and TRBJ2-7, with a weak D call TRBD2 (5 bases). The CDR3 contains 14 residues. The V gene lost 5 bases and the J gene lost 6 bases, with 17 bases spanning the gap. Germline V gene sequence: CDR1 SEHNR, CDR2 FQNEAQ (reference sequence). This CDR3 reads CASSPQLGVTEQYF. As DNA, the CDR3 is TGTGCCAGCAGCCCCCAACTAGGAGTGACCGAGCAGTACTTC.

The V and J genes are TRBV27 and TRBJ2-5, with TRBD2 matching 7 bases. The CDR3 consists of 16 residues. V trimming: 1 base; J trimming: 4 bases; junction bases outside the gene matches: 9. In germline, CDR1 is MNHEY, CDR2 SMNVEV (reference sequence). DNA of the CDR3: TGTGCCAGCAGTTTATACCCCTCGGGGGGAACAGAGACCCAGTACTTC. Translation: CASSLYPSGGTETQYF.

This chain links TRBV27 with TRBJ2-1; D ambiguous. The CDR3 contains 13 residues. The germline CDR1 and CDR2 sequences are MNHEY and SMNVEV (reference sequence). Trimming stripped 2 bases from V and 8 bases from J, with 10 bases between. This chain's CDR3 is CASSLARSHEQFF. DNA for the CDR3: TGTGCCAGCAGTTTAGCTAGGTCCCATGAGCAGTTCTTC.

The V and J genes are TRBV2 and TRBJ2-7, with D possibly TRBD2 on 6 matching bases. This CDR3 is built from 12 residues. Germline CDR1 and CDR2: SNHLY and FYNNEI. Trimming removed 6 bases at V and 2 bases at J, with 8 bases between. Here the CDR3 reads CASRAGPYEQYF. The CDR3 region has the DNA TGTGCCAGCAGGGCGGGGCCCTACGAGCAGTACTTC.

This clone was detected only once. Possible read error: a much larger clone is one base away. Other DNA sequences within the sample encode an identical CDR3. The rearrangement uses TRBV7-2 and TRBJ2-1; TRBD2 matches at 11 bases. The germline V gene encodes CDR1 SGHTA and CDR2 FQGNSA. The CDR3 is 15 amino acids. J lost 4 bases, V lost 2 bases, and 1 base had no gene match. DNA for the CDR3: TGTGCCAGCAGCTTACTAGCGGGAGGTTACAATGAGCAGTTCTTC. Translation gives CASSLLAGGYNEQFF. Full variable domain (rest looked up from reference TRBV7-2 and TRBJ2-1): GAGVSQSPSNKVTEKGKDVELRCDPISGHTALYWYRQSLGQGLEFLIYFQGNSAPDKSGLPSDRFSAERTGGSVSTLTIQRTQQEDSAVYLCASSLLAGGYNEQFFGPGTRLTVL.

The CDR3 sequence: CASSDRGHTEAFF. The CDR3, as DNA: TGTGCCAGCTCGGACAGGGGGCACACTGAAGCTTTCTTT. This chain links TRBV28 with TRBJ1-1, with 11 bases identical to TRBD1. CDR3 size: 13 residues. The V gene's germline CDR1 is MDHEN and CDR2 SYDVKM. The V and J ends lost 8 bases and 3 bases, in that order; junction bases with no gene match: 2.

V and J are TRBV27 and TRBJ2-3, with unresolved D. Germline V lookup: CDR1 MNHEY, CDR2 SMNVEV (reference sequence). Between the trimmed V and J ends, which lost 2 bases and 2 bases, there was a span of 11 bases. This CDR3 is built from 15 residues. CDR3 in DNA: TGTGCCAGCAGTTTAATGGCGGAAGACACAGATACGCAGTATTTT. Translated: CASSLMAEDTDTQYF.

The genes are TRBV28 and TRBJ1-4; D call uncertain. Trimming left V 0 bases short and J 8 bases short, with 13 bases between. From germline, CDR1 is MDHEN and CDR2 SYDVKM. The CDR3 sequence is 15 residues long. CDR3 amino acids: CASSLWNVAGEKLFF. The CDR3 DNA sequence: TGTGCCAGCAGTTTATGGAACGTGGCTGGAGAAAAACTGTTTTTT.

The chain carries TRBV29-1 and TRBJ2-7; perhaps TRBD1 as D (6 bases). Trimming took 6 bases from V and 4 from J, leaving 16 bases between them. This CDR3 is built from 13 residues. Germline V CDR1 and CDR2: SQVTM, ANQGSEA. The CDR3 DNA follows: TGCAGCGTCCAGGACAGCCCTCCTTACGAGCAGTACTTC. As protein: CSVQDSPPYEQYF.

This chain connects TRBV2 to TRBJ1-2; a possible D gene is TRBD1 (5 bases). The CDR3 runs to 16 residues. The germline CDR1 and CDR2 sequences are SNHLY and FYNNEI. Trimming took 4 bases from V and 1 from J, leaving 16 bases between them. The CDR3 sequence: CASSVRGELRNYGYTF. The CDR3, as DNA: TGTGCCAGCAGTGTGCGGGGGGAGTTGCGTAACTATGGCTACACCTTC.

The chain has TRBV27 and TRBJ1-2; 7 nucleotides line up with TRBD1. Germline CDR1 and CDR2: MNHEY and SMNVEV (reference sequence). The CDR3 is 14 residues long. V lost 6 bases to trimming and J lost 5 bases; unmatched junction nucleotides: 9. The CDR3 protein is CASSKGQSWYGYTF. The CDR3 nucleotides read TGTGCCAGCAGCAAGGGACAGAGTTGGTATGGCTACACCTTC.

The CDR3 nucleotides are TGTGCCAGCAGTTACTCCCGGACGTATGGCTACACCTTC. This gives the protein CASSYSRTYGYTF. V is TRBV6-5 and J is TRBJ1-2; D not certain. Germline-derived CDR1 and CDR2 are MNHEY and SVGAGI. V gave up 0 bases and J gave up 5 bases, with 7 bases separating them. CDR3 length equals 13 residues.

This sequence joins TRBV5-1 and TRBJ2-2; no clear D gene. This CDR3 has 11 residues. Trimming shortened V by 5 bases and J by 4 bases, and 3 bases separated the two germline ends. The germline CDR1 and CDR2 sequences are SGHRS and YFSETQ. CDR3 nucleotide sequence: TGCGCCAGCAGAAGCACCGGGGAGCTGTTTTTT. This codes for CASRSTGELFF.

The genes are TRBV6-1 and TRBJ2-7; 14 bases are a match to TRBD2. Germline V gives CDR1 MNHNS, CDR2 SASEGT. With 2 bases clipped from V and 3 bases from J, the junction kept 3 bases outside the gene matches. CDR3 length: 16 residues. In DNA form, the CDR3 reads TGTGCCAGCAGTGAAACCGGGACTAGCGGGAGCTACGAGCAGTACTTC. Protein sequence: CASSETGTSGSYEQYF.

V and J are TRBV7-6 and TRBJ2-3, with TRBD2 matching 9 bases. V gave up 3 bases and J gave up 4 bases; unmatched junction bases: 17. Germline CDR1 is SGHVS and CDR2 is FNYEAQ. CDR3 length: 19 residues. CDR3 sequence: CASSLRQREEGYTSDTQYF. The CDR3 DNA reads TGTGCCAGCAGCTTGCGACAGCGGGAGGAAGGGTACACGTCAGATACGCAGTATTTT.

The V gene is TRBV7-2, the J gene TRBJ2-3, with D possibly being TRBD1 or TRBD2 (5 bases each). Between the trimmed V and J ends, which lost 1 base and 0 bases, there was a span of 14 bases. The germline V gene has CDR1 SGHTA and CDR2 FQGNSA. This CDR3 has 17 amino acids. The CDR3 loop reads CASSLDSPRDSTDTQYF. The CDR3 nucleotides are TGTGCCAGCAGCTTAGATTCCCCCCGGGACAGCACAGATACGCAGTATTTT.

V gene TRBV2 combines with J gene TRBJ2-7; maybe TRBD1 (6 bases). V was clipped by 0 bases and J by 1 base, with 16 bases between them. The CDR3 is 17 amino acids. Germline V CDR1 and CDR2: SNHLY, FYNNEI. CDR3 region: CASSEAPSTGRSYEQYF. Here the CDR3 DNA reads TGTGCCAGCAGTGAAGCCCCATCGACAGGCAGATCCTACGAGCAGTACTTC.

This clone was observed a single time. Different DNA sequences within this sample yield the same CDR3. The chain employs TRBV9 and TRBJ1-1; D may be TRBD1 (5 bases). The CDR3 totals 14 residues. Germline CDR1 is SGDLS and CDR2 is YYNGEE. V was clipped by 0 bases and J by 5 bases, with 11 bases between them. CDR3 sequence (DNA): TGTGCCAGCAGCGTAGGAGGGGTGGGGACTGAAGCTTTCTTT. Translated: CASSVGGVGTEAFF.

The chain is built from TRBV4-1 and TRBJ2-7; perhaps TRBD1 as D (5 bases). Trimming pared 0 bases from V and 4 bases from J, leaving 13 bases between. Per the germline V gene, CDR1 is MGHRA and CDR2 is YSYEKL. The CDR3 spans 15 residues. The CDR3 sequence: CASSQEQADPYEQYF. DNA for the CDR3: TGCGCCAGCAGCCAAGAACAGGCCGACCCGTACGAGCAGTACTTC.

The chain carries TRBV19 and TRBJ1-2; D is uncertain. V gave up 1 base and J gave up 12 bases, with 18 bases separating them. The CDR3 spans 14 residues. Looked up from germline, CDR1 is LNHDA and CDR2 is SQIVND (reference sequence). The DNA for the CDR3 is TGTGCCAGTAGTATAGGGCAGACCATGCTCCCAGACACCTTC. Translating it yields CASSIGQTMLPDTF.

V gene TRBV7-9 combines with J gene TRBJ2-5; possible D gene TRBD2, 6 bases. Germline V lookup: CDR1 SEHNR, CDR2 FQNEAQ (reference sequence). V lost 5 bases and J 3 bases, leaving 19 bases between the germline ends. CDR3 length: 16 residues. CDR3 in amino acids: CASSHRRGTAEETQYF. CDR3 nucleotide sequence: TGTGCCAGCAGCCATAGGCGGGGAACGGCTGAAGAGACCCAGTACTTC.